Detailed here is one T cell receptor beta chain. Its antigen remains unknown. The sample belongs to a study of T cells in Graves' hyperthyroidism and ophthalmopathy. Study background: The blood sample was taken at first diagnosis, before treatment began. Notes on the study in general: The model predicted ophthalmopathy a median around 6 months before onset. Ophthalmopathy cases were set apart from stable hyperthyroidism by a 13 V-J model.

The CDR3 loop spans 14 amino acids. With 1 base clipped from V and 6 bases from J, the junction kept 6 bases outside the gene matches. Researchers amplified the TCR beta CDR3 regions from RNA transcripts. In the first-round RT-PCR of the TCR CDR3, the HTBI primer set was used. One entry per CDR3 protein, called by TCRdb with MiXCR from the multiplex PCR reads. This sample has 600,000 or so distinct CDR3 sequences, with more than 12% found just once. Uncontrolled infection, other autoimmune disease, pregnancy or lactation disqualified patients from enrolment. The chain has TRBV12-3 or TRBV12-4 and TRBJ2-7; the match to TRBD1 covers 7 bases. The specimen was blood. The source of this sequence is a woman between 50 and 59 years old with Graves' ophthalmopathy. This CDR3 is CASSLGPGDSEQYF. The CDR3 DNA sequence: TGTGCCAGCAGTTTAGGGCCAGGGGACAGCGAGCAGTACTTC.